This T cell receptor (beta chain) emerged from a study of low-dose radiotherapy and immunotherapy resistance in tumors. The V gene lost 4 bases and the J gene lost 6 bases, with 13 bases spanning the gap. The CDR3 is made up of 14 amino acids. Looked up from germline, CDR1 is SGHRS and CDR2 is YFSETQ. Indicated time point: before trial treatment. Both TCRalpha and TCRbeta chains were reverse transcribed with V-gene-specific primers. TCR amplification involved approximately 20 PCR cycles with a constant-region primer and V-primer adapter. TCRdb reanalysed the reads using MiXCR and keeps one entry per CDR3 protein. Here the sample spans about 60,000 distinct CDR3 sequences, about 23% being singletons. Many counts were recorded for this clonotype.

This receptor was obtained from a male donor with prostate cancer. Sample: PBMCs, taken before treatment. The V call is TRBV5-1, the J call TRBJ2-2; perhaps D is TRBD1 or TRBD2 (5 bases each). CDR3 sequence (DNA): TGCGCCAGCAGCCCAGGGAGCGTGCCCGGGGAGCTGTTTTTT. As protein: CASSPGSVPGELFF. Full variable domain (remainder filled in from reference TRBV5-1 and TRBJ2-2): KAGVTQTPRYLIKTRGQQVTLSCSPISGHRSVSWYQQTPGQGLQFLFEYFSETQRNKGNFPGRFSGRQFSNSRSEMNVSTLELGDSALYLCASSPGSVPGELFFGEGSRLTVL.